The T cell receptor (beta chain) under discussion was sequenced for a study of blood T cells in healthy people across ages. Regarding the study as a whole: Aged donors had fewer naive CD4+ cells and lower diversity than long-lived donors.

The CDR3 length is 16 residues. The V segment lost 2 bases and the J segment 0 bases; nucleotides outside the gene matches: 5. Per the germline V gene, CDR1 is SGHRS and CDR2 is YFSETQ. Combining a sample-barcoded 5' primer with a J-beta primer mix, a second PCR ran for about 7 to 11 cycles. TCRdb re-analysed the 5' RACE reads in MiXCR, keeping a single row per CDR3 protein. The sample yields 580,000 or so distinct CDR3 sequences, 45% to 55% seen once. This clonotype was seen only a few times. Its antigen is not identified. Russia was home to the donors, healthy Caucasian individuals aged 6 to 90. The sequenced sample consisted of blood. This clonotype originated in a man at least 80 years old in good health. The J gene is TRBJ1-1, the V gene TRBV5-1; 9 positions match TRBD1. CDR3 region: CASSFTGGRMNTEAFF. The CDR3, as DNA: TGCGCCAGCAGCTTTACAGGGGGCCGAATGAACACTGAAGCTTTCTTT.